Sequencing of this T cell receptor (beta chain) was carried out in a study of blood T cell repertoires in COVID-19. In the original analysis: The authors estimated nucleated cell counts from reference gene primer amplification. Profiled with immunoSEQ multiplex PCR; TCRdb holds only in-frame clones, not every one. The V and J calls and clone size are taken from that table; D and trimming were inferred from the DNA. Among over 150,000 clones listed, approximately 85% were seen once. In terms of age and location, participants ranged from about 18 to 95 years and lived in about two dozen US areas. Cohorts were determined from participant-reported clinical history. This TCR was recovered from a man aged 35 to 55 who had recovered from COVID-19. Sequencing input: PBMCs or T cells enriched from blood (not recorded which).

The CDR3 loop is CASRDTSGTNTGELFF. In DNA form, the CDR3 reads TGTGCCAGCCGCGATACTAGCGGGACGAACACCGGGGAGCTGTTTTTT. The V gene is TRBV27, the J gene TRBJ2-2; 10 bases align to TRBD2. Germline V gene data show CDR1 as MNHEY and CDR2 as SMNVEV (reference sequence). V shed 8 bases and J 0 bases; nucleotides not matched to a gene: 6. This CDR3 has 16 amino acids.